A single T cell receptor (beta chain) is shown here with its context. The sample comes from a study of naive and memory T cell subsets. An equimolar mix of two oligonucleotides served as the beta constant-region primer for TRBC1 and TRBC2. An oligonucleotide with the SP2 primer and a 12-nucleotide UMI was ligated to the cDNA 3' end. TCRdb passed the UMI-ligation and nested PCR reads through MiXCR, listing each CDR3 protein once. The sample comprises approximately 140,000 distinct CDR3 sequences, about 15% of which are singletons, and 0.14% to 0.15% rests with the top ten. Losses at the gene ends were 0 bases for V and 6 bases for J; bases not matched to a gene: 3. The germline CDR1 and CDR2 sequences are SGHRS and YFSETQ. The CDR3 covers 13 residues. Overnight CMV lysate stimulation of fresh PBMCs defined donor CMV status by CD4+ IFNgamma.

The sequencing sample was made of naive CD4+ T cells from blood. The chain links TRBV5-1 to TRBJ2-7; 7 bases map to TRBD1. This sequence originates from a human donor in good health. The CDR3 reads CASSLDPGGEQYF. The CDR3 bases are TGCGCCAGCAGCTTGGATCCAGGGGGCGAGCAGTACTTC.